The next 30 T cell receptor beta chains were all read from a single sample in a study of T cell changes during pregnancy in multiple sclerosis (dated by TCRdb to 2018 to 2020). The library came from the immunoSEQ multiplex PCR assay. Not all clones reach the TCRdb copy of this immuneACCESS table, which keeps in-frame sequences only. Checked studies attribute under half of the gap to unresolved V genes and leave the rest unexplained. The sample table contains roughly 100,000 clones; only one count was recorded for 85% to 95% of them. The ten biggest clones cover 1.6% of the sample. The sample was peripheral blood, taken after pregnancy. The receptors were sampled from a female donor with multiple sclerosis, enrolled in a pregnancy study.

The V call is TRBV30, the J call TRBJ1-6; D is ambiguous. Trimming pared 2 bases from V and 9 bases from J, leaving 8 bases between. Germline CDR1 and CDR2: GTSNPN and SVGIG (reference sequence). The CDR3 has 12 amino acids. This chain's CDR3 is CAWSRVSSPLHF. DNA of the CDR3: TGTGCCTGGAGTAGAGTATCTTCACCCCTCCACTTT. The full variable domain, with the rest looked up from reference TRBV30 and TRBJ1-6, is SQTIHQWPATLVQPVGSPLSLECTVEGTSNPNLYWYRQAAGRGLQLLFYSVGIGQISSEVPQNLSASRPQDRQFILSSKKLLLSDSGFYLCAWSRVSSPLHFGNGTRLTVT.

V is TRBV9 and J is TRBJ2-1, with 7 bases aligning to TRBD1. In germline, CDR1 is SGDLS, CDR2 YYNGEE. The V segment lost 5 bases and the J segment 5 bases; nucleotides outside the gene matches: 10. This CDR3 comprises 15 residues. The CDR3 nucleotides are TGTGCCAGCAGTGAGGGGGCGGGTGTAAACAATGAGCAGTTCTTC. This gives the protein CASSEGAGVNNEQFF.

This rearrangement joins TRBV11-3 to TRBJ2-7; 9 bases agree with TRBD1. This CDR3 has 15 amino acids. In germline, CDR1 is SGHNT, CDR2 YENEEA. V shed 5 bases, J shed 5 bases, and the junction held 10 bases outside the gene matches. In DNA, the CDR3 is TGTGCCAGCAGCACCTCCGGGACAGGGATCCACGAGCAGTACTTC. Its protein is CASSTSGTGIHEQYF.

In the case of this clone: This specimen includes other DNA sequences encoding the same CDR3. The chain is built from TRBV6-6 and TRBJ1-1; 8 positions agree with TRBD1. From germline, CDR1 is MNHNY and CDR2 SVGAGI (reference sequence). CDR3 length: 14 residues. J lost 4 bases, V lost 2 bases, and 3 bases had no gene match. The CDR3 DNA is TGTGCCAGCAGTTACGCCGGACAGGGCACTGAAGCTTTCTTT. It specifies CASSYAGQGTEAFF.

This chain links TRBV5-4 with TRBJ1-2, with a possible D match to TRBD1 (5 bases). Germline CDR1 is SGHNT and CDR2 is YYREEE (reference sequence). This CDR3 has 13 amino acids. Trimming took 0 bases from V and 6 from J, leaving 9 bases between them. CDR3 nucleotide sequence: TGTGCCAGCAGCTTGGCGGGGGGAGATGGCTACACCTTC. It translates to CASSLAGGDGYTF.

The chain joins TRBV5-4 to TRBJ1-1; 8 bases line up with TRBD1. Losses at the gene ends were 4 bases for V and 5 bases for J; bases not matched to a gene: 7. The CDR3 consists of 14 residues. Germline V gene sequence: CDR1 SGHNT, CDR2 YYREEE (reference sequence). Written as DNA, the CDR3 is TGTGCCAGCAGCCCGGGACAGGTCGGGACTGAAGCTTTCTTT. Translation: CASSPGQVGTEAFF.

The chain couples TRBV5-6 to TRBJ1-2; no reliable D call. The CDR3 covers 11 residues. Trimming took 0 bases from V and 9 from J, leaving 6 bases between them. Germline assignment: CDR1 SGHDT and CDR2 YYEEEE. The CDR3 loop is CASSLARSYTF. CDR3 coding DNA: TGTGCCAGCAGCTTGGCCAGGAGCTACACCTTC.

This clone was seen a few times. The gene calls are TRBV11-2 and TRBJ1-1, with D hard to call. Trimming took off 0 bases at V and 1 base at J, with 3 bases between the two ends. Germline lookup yields CDR1 SGHAT and CDR2 FQNNGV. There are 13 residues in the CDR3. The CDR3 spells CASSLERNTEAFF. In DNA form, the CDR3 reads TGTGCCAGCAGCTTAGAGAGGAACACTGAAGCTTTCTTT.

The chain carries TRBV5-1 and TRBJ2-1; D not resolved. Deletions cut 0 bases from V and 6 bases from J, with 4 bases between. Germline assignment: CDR1 SGHRS and CDR2 YFSETQ. The CDR3 contains 12 residues. The CDR3 spells CASSLAFNEQFF. The CDR3 nucleotides read TGCGCCAGCAGCTTGGCCTTCAATGAGCAGTTCTTC.

The chain uses TRBV2 and TRBJ1-3, with a tentative D call TRBD1 (6 bases). The CDR3 extends over 13 amino acids. CDR1 and CDR2 (germline): SNHLY, FYNNEI. V dropped 6 bases and J dropped 0 bases, with 6 bases sitting between them. CDR3: CASRTGSGNTIYF. DNA of the CDR3: TGTGCCAGCAGGACAGGCTCTGGAAACACCATATATTTT.

The chain is built from TRBV2 and TRBJ2-7; D is ambiguous. The CDR3 loop spans 11 amino acids. CDR1 is SNHLY, CDR2 FYNNEI, per germline. Trimming took 6 bases from V and 3 from J, leaving 6 bases between them. CDR3 bases: TGTGCCAGCAGGGAGAGCTACGAGCAGTACTTC. Translating gives CASRESYEQYF. Full variable domain (missing parts from reference TRBV2 and TRBJ2-7): EPEVTQTPSHQVTQMGQEVILRCVPISNHLYFYWYRQILGQKVEFLVSFYNNEISEKSEIFDDQFSVERPDGSNFTLKIRSTKLEDSAMYFCASRESYEQYFGPGTRLTVT.

The chain has TRBV6-5 and TRBJ2-7, with D uncertain. V was shortened by 4 bases and J by 7 bases, with 14 bases between the two germline ends. Per the germline V gene, CDR1 is MNHEY and CDR2 is SVGAGI. This CDR3 has 13 amino acids. CDR3 amino acids: CASSFGPQREQYF. The CDR3 nucleotides read TGTGCCAGCAGTTTTGGGCCGCAACGGGAGCAGTACTTC.

The J gene is TRBJ2-3, the V gene TRBV27; 11 nucleotides match TRBD2. Trimming cost V 5 bases and J 6 bases; bases outside gene matches: 10. The CDR3 sequence is 16 residues long. Germline V gives CDR1 MNHEY, CDR2 SMNVEV (reference sequence). DNA for the CDR3: TGTGCCAGCAGTCCTAGGACTAGCGGGTGGGAGGATACGCAGTATTTT. Translated, it gives CASSPRTSGWEDTQYF.

V usage is TRBV9 and J usage is TRBJ2-3; 15 nucleotides align to TRBD2. Per germline, CDR1 SGDLS and CDR2 YYNGEE. CDR3 size: 16 residues. Trimming removed 4 bases from V and 5 bases from J; junction bases left unmatched: 5. The CDR3 sequence is CASSRTSGRVGDTQYF. The CDR3 DNA sequence: TGTGCCAGCAGCAGGACTAGCGGGAGGGTAGGAGATACGCAGTATTTT.

The CDR3 spells CASSQDWPYNEQFF. The CDR3 nucleotides read TGCGCCAGCAGCCAAGATTGGCCCTACAATGAGCAGTTCTTC. The chain has TRBV4-1 and TRBJ2-1, with D hard to call. Trimming left V 0 bases short and J 2 bases short, with 5 bases between. This CDR3 region has 14 residues. In germline, CDR1 is MGHRA, CDR2 YSYEKL.

This chain joins TRBV14 and TRBJ2-2; possible D gene TRBD2, 6 bases. This CDR3 region has 17 residues. CDR1 is SGHDN, CDR2 FVKESK, per germline. V was pared by 0 bases and J by 3 bases, with 14 bases between. Here the CDR3 reads CASSQDRLRDYTGELFF. As DNA, the CDR3 is TGTGCCAGCAGCCAAGATAGGTTGCGGGATTACACCGGGGAGCTGTTTTTT.

Only one count was recorded for this clone. The chain recombines TRBV5-6 with TRBJ1-3; D uncertain. The CDR3 contains 15 residues. Trimming shortened V by 0 bases and J by 0 bases, and 7 bases separated the two germline ends. The germline CDR1 and CDR2 sequences are SGHDT and YYEEEE. The CDR3 sequence: CASSLAGVSGNTIYF. The CDR3 DNA follows: TGTGCCAGCAGCTTGGCCGGGGTCTCTGGAAACACCATATATTTT.

The rearrangement uses TRBV4-1 and TRBJ2-3, with 7 bases matching TRBD2. The CDR3 loop spans 17 amino acids. V gave up 0 bases and J gave up 4 bases; unmatched junction bases: 10. CDR1 and CDR2 (germline): MGHRA, YSYEKL. The CDR3 nucleotides are TGCGCCAGCAGCCAAGACCCCGGACTAGGAGGAGCAGATACGCAGTATTTT. Translation gives CASSQDPGLGGADTQYF.

The chain links TRBV7-8 to TRBJ2-4; tentative D call: TRBD1 (5 bases). Germline loops: CDR1 SGHVS, CDR2 FQNEAQ. The CDR3 consists of 15 residues. Between the trimmed V and J ends, which lost 1 base and 4 bases, there was a span of 11 bases. The CDR3 DNA is TGTGCCAGCAGCTTAGAGGGGCTCCGAAAAAACATTCAGTACTTC. Translation: CASSLEGLRKNIQYF.

The CDR3 is CAWSVSRGQPQHF. In DNA form, the CDR3 reads TGTGCCTGGAGTGTATCCAGGGGCCAGCCCCAGCATTTT. The chain carries TRBV30 and TRBJ1-5; TRBD1 might be the D (6 bases). V was pared by 0 bases and J by 7 bases, with 10 bases between. The CDR3 extends over 13 amino acids. Germline-derived CDR1 and CDR2 are GTSNPN and SVGIG (reference sequence).

The rearrangement uses TRBV14 and TRBJ2-2; possible D gene TRBD1, 6 bases. CDR1 is SGHDN, CDR2 FVKESK, per germline. This CDR3 spans 16 amino acids. Trimming removed 4 bases from V and 0 bases from J, with 12 bases in between. CDR3 coding DNA: TGTGCCAGCAGCCGTTTGACAGGCCCGAACACCGGGGAGCTGTTTTTT. Translation gives CASSRLTGPNTGELFF.

A few counts support this clone. The V gene is TRBV9, the J gene TRBJ1-5, with D possibly matching TRBD1 (5 bases). Trimming removed 2 bases at V and 4 bases at J, with 13 bases between. The CDR3 is 15 residues long. Germline lookup yields CDR1 SGDLS and CDR2 YYNGEE. The CDR3 DNA sequence: TGTGCCAGCAGCGTGGGGCTTACGGAAAATCAGCCCCAGCATTTT. Residues: CASSVGLTENQPQHF. The whole variable domain, filled in from reference TRBV9 and TRBJ1-5, reads DSGVTQTPKHLITATGQRVTLRCSPRSGDLSVYWYQQSLDQGLQFLIQYYNGEERAKGNILERFSAQQFPDLHSELNLSSLELGDSALYFCASSVGLTENQPQHFGDGTRLSIL.

The rearrangement uses TRBV15 and TRBJ2-2; 11 bases are a match to TRBD2. V trimming: 8 bases; J trimming: 4 bases; junction bases outside the gene matches: 9. Germline values: CDR1 LNHNV, CDR2 YYDKDF (reference sequence). The CDR3 has 16 residues. The CDR3, as DNA: TGTGCCACCCAGGGACTAGCGGAGACCGGCACCGGGGAGCTGTTTTTT. Its translation is CATQGLAETGTGELFF.

The CDR3 bases are TGTGCCAGCAGCGTAGGGGCTAGCTCAGATACGCAGTATTTT. It is translated as CASSVGASSDTQYF. The chain joins TRBV9 to TRBJ2-3; a possible D gene is TRBD2 (5 bases). Between the trimmed V and J ends, which lost 0 bases and 4 bases, there was a span of 9 bases. The CDR3 has 14 amino acids. From germline, CDR1 is SGDLS and CDR2 YYNGEE.

This clone was counted only a few times. This chain joins TRBV7-9 and TRBJ1-6; D possibly corresponds to TRBD1 (6 bases). Germline-derived CDR1 and CDR2 are SEHNR and FQNEAQ (reference sequence). The CDR3 is 15 amino acids. Between the trimmed V and J ends, which lost 5 bases and 7 bases, there was a span of 15 bases. The DNA for the CDR3 is TGTGCCAGCAGCCTACAACAGGGCCCGAATTCACCCCTCCACTTT. Its translation: CASSLQQGPNSPLHF.

The chain links TRBV14 to TRBJ2-7; 8 nucleotides match TRBD1. This CDR3 contains 15 residues. Germline V gene data show CDR1 as SGHDN and CDR2 as FVKESK. V dropped 2 bases and J dropped 7; count of bases not matched to a gene: 10. CDR3 bases: TGTGCCAGCAGCCAATACCCAGGGGGCTCGGCGGAGCAGTACTTC. Translating gives CASSQYPGGSAEQYF.

The V gene is TRBV7-3, the J gene TRBJ2-3; 9 positions match TRBD1. CDR1 SGHTA and CDR2 FQGTGA come from the germline V gene. With 5 bases clipped from V and 5 bases from J, the junction kept 8 bases outside the gene matches. This CDR3 is built from 15 residues. CDR3 sequence: CASSALTGGVDTQYF. The CDR3 DNA is TGTGCCAGCAGCGCCCTTACAGGGGGCGTAGATACGCAGTATTTT.

The chain links TRBV5-4 to TRBJ2-3; 10 bases line up with TRBD1. The CDR3 spans 17 residues. The V segment lost 0 bases and the J segment 2 bases; nucleotides outside the gene matches: 6. The V gene's germline CDR1 is SGHNT and CDR2 YYREEE (reference sequence). CDR3 sequence reads: CASSLAPGQGITDTQYF. The CDR3 bases are TGTGCCAGCAGCTTGGCCCCGGGACAGGGGATCACAGATACGCAGTATTTT.

The chain couples TRBV6-1 to TRBJ1-1; 9 bases map to TRBD1. Germline CDR1 reads MNHNS; CDR2 reads SASEGT. The CDR3 is 15 residues long. After removal of 5 bases from V and 5 bases from J, the junction contained 9 bases not matched to a gene. The CDR3 loop reads CASSPYRQGGTEAFF. CDR3 bases: TGTGCCAGCAGTCCTTACCGACAGGGGGGAACTGAAGCTTTCTTT.

This clone showed up just once. CDR3 residues: CASSLGLAGGSYEQYF. In DNA form, the CDR3 reads TGTGCCAGCAGCTTAGGCCTAGCGGGGGGGTCCTACGAGCAGTACTTC. V usage is TRBV11-2 and J usage is TRBJ2-7; 12 bases are a match to TRBD2. V was pared by 1 base and J by 1 base, with 2 bases of the junction left unmatched. Germline V gene data show CDR1 as SGHAT and CDR2 as FQNNGV. This CDR3 region has 16 residues.